This TCR beta chain comes out of a study of blood T cell repertoires in COVID-19. Study in general: Donors in the United States, Italy and Spain gave samples during acute or convalescent COVID-19. Sources were T cells, B-cell-depleted T cells, or PBMCs; the material itself was cDNA or gDNA.

This clone occurred a few times. Methods used by the authors: Estimated nucleated cell counts came from reference gene primer amplification. Measured with immunoSEQ multiplex PCR; TCRdb has only the in-frame clones, and not every one. D and trimming were read from the DNA, whereas the V and J calls and clone size are those reported in that table. The sample holds more than 80,000 clones, roughly 88% seen once. This TCR derives from an older man with acute or convalescent COVID-19. The sample comprised peripheral blood.

The CDR3: CASSYGTGSGNTIYF. CDR3 nucleotide sequence: TGTGCCAGCAGTTACGGGACAGGGTCGGGAAACACCATATATTTT. The chain links TRBV6-5 to TRBJ1-3; 9 bases agree with TRBD1. The CDR3 has 15 residues. J gave up 4 bases and V 2 bases, and 3 bases lay outside the gene matches. CDR1 and CDR2 from the germline V gene are MNHEY and SVGAGI.